The 17 T cell receptor beta chains listed next were all sequenced from one sample in a study of T cell responses to AZD1222 COVID-19 vaccine. Clones were read by immunoSEQ multiplex PCR, and TCRdb kept only the in-frame ones, dropping some. The top ten clones hold 9% to 9.5% of a sample with over 130,000 clones, almost 95% of them seen once. The material sequenced was peripheral blood, taken 28 days after the second AZD1222 dose. These receptors were obtained from an adult who received the AZD1222 COVID-19 vaccine.

The rearrangement joins TRBV19 to TRBJ1-1, with D hard to call. V lost 11 bases and J 1 base, leaving 14 bases between the germline ends. Per germline, CDR1 LNHDA and CDR2 SQIVND (reference sequence). The CDR3 spans 13 residues. The CDR3 here is CASLGRGNTEAFF. DNA for the CDR3: TGTGCCTCCCTTGGGCGGGGGAACACTGAAGCTTTCTTT.

This clone was counted a single time. The V gene is TRBV20-1, the J gene TRBJ1-2; D is unresolved. Deletions cut 7 bases from V and 8 bases from J, with 14 bases between. This CDR3 has 11 amino acids. Germline V gives CDR1 DFQATT, CDR2 SNEGSKA (reference sequence). The CDR3 here is CSGLRDGGYTF. CDR3 DNA: TGCAGTGGACTAAGGGATGGCGGCTACACCTTC.

The V call is TRBV28, the J call TRBJ1-2; 8 bases agree with TRBD1. V shed 3 bases and J 2 bases; nucleotides not matched to a gene: 8. Per germline, CDR1 MDHEN and CDR2 SYDVKM. CDR3 length equals 16 residues. CDR3 DNA sequence: TGTGCCAGCAGTTTTCCCGGACAGGGAAGAAACTATGGCTACACCTTC. Protein sequence: CASSFPGQGRNYGYTF.

This rearrangement joins TRBV7-9 to TRBJ1-1; tentatively, D is TRBD1 (5 bases). From germline, CDR1 is SEHNR and CDR2 FQNEAQ (reference sequence). The ends were cut back, 11 bases at V and 11 bases at J, with 24 bases in the middle. The CDR3 runs 13 residues. CDR3 protein: CAGRARPRGRAFF. DNA of the CDR3: TGTGCCGGCCGGGCGCGTCCGAGGGGCCGTGCTTTCTTT.

V usage is TRBV4-1 and J usage is TRBJ2-1; 8 nucleotides agree with TRBD2. This CDR3 spans 18 amino acids. Germline V gene data show CDR1 as MGHRA and CDR2 as YSYEKL. Trimming cost V 0 bases and J 8 bases; bases outside gene matches: 15. CDR3 amino acids: CASSQDGLAGTILDEQFF. DNA for the CDR3: TGCGCCAGCAGCCAAGACGGACTAGCAGGAACGATCCTCGATGAGCAGTTCTTC.

The J gene is TRBJ1-4, the V gene TRBV5-8; D is unclear. The germline V gene encodes CDR1 SGHTS and CDR2 YDEGEE. This CDR3 region has 15 residues. Trimming cost V 1 base and J 6 bases, with 13 bases left between them. CDR3 sequence: CASSLRVSGYEKLFF. CDR3 bases: TGTGCCAGCAGCTTGCGGGTATCTGGGTATGAAAAACTGTTTTTT.

The chain employs TRBV30 and TRBJ2-7; D not certain. Trimming stripped 2 bases from V and 3 bases from J, with 8 bases between. Germline assignment: CDR1 GTSNPN and CDR2 SVGIG (reference sequence). This CDR3 spans 12 amino acids. CDR3 DNA sequence: TGTGCCTGGAGTAATTGGTACTACGAGCAGTACTTC. Its protein product is CAWSNWYYEQYF.

The rearrangement links TRBV6-5 to TRBJ2-3, with D perhaps matching TRBD1 (7 bases). The CDR3 has 13 amino acids. V was shortened by 8 bases and J by 8 bases, with 17 bases between the two germline ends. Germline V lookup: CDR1 MNHEY, CDR2 SVGAGI. CDR3 region: CASAQGTQGTQYF. In nucleotides, the CDR3 is TGTGCCAGCGCACAGGGGACTCAAGGTACGCAGTATTTT.

The V and J genes are TRBV7-9 and TRBJ1-1, with D possibly matching TRBD1 (5 bases). V shed 0 bases and J shed 10 bases, with 18 bases lying between them. Germline CDR1 is SEHNR and CDR2 is FQNEAQ (reference sequence). CDR3 length equals 15 residues. Here the CDR3 DNA reads TGTGCCAGCAGCTTAGCGATTAGTAGCGGGACCAGAGCTTTCTTT. This sequence encodes CASSLAISSGTRAFF.

The chain joins TRBV10-3 to TRBJ1-4; TRBD1 matches at 7 bases. V dropped 9 bases and J dropped 5; count of bases not matched to a gene: 6. The CDR3 sequence is 13 residues long. The germline gives CDR1 ENHRY, CDR2 SYGVKD. As DNA, the CDR3 is TGTGCCATTCGACAGGGCCTAAATGAAAAACTGTTTTTT. Its protein is CAIRQGLNEKLFF.

The chain couples TRBV2 to TRBJ2-7; no clear D gene. The CDR3 contains 13 residues. Per germline, CDR1 SNHLY and CDR2 FYNNEI. Trimming left V 6 bases short and J 4 bases short, with 13 bases between. Written as DNA, the CDR3 is TGTGCCAGCAGAGCAAGTCTCGGTTACGAGCAGTACGTC. This translates into CASRASLGYEQYV.

The rearrangement uses TRBV9 and TRBJ2-3, with TRBD2 identical over 9 bases. V dropped 4 bases and J dropped 6; count of bases not matched to a gene: 9. This CDR3 has 15 residues. CDR1 is SGDLS and CDR2 is YYNGEE in the germline V gene. In DNA form, the CDR3 reads TGTGCCAGCAGCCCGGGGGCTAGCGGGAAGGATACGCAGTATTTT. It is translated as CASSPGASGKDTQYF.

This clone was counted a few times. The sample carries other DNA sequences with the same CDR3. The chain recombines TRBV11-2 with TRBJ1-5, with unresolved D. CDR3 length: 13 residues. The ends were cut back, 0 bases at V and 1 base at J, with 1 base in the middle. The germline V gene has CDR1 SGHAT and CDR2 FQNNGV. The CDR3 coding sequence is TGTGCCAGCAGCTTAGAAAGCAATCAGCCCCAGCATTTT. Amino acid sequence: CASSLESNQPQHF.

The chain links TRBV7-2 to TRBJ1-1; 9 bases align to TRBD1. The CDR3 is 15 residues long. Germline V lookup: CDR1 SGHTA, CDR2 FQGNSA. V lost 4 bases to trimming and J lost 4 bases; unmatched junction nucleotides: 7. CDR3 nucleotides: TGTGCCAGCAGCTCCGGGACAGGGAGGGGCACTGAAGCTTTCTTT. As protein: CASSSGTGRGTEAFF.

The chain recombines TRBV12-3 or TRBV12-4 with TRBJ1-1; D ambiguous. This CDR3 spans 12 amino acids. V dropped 6 bases and J dropped 7 bases, with 12 bases sitting between them. The CDR3 reads CASSLQTFEAFF. The CDR3 DNA sequence: TGTGCCAGCAGCCTACAGACGTTTGAAGCTTTCTTT.

The CDR3: CASRGREGPTDTQYF. The CDR3 nucleotides are TGCGCCAGCAGGGGGCGGGAGGGACCCACAGATACGCAGTATTTT. The J gene is TRBJ2-3, the V gene TRBV5-1, with 9 bases matching TRBD2. The CDR3 length is 15 residues. The germline V gene has CDR1 SGHRS and CDR2 YFSETQ. After removal of 5 bases from V and 2 bases from J, the junction contained 6 bases not matched to a gene.

The chain couples TRBV27 to TRBJ1-5; a possible D gene is TRBD1 (5 bases). The CDR3 sequence is 15 residues long. V gave up 4 bases and J gave up 6 bases, with 16 bases separating them. The germline gives CDR1 MNHEY, CDR2 SMNVEV (reference sequence). CDR3 DNA sequence: TGTGCCAGCAGTTACGGGGCAGAAGCGAGTCAGCCCCAGCATTTT. It codes for CASSYGAEASQPQHF.